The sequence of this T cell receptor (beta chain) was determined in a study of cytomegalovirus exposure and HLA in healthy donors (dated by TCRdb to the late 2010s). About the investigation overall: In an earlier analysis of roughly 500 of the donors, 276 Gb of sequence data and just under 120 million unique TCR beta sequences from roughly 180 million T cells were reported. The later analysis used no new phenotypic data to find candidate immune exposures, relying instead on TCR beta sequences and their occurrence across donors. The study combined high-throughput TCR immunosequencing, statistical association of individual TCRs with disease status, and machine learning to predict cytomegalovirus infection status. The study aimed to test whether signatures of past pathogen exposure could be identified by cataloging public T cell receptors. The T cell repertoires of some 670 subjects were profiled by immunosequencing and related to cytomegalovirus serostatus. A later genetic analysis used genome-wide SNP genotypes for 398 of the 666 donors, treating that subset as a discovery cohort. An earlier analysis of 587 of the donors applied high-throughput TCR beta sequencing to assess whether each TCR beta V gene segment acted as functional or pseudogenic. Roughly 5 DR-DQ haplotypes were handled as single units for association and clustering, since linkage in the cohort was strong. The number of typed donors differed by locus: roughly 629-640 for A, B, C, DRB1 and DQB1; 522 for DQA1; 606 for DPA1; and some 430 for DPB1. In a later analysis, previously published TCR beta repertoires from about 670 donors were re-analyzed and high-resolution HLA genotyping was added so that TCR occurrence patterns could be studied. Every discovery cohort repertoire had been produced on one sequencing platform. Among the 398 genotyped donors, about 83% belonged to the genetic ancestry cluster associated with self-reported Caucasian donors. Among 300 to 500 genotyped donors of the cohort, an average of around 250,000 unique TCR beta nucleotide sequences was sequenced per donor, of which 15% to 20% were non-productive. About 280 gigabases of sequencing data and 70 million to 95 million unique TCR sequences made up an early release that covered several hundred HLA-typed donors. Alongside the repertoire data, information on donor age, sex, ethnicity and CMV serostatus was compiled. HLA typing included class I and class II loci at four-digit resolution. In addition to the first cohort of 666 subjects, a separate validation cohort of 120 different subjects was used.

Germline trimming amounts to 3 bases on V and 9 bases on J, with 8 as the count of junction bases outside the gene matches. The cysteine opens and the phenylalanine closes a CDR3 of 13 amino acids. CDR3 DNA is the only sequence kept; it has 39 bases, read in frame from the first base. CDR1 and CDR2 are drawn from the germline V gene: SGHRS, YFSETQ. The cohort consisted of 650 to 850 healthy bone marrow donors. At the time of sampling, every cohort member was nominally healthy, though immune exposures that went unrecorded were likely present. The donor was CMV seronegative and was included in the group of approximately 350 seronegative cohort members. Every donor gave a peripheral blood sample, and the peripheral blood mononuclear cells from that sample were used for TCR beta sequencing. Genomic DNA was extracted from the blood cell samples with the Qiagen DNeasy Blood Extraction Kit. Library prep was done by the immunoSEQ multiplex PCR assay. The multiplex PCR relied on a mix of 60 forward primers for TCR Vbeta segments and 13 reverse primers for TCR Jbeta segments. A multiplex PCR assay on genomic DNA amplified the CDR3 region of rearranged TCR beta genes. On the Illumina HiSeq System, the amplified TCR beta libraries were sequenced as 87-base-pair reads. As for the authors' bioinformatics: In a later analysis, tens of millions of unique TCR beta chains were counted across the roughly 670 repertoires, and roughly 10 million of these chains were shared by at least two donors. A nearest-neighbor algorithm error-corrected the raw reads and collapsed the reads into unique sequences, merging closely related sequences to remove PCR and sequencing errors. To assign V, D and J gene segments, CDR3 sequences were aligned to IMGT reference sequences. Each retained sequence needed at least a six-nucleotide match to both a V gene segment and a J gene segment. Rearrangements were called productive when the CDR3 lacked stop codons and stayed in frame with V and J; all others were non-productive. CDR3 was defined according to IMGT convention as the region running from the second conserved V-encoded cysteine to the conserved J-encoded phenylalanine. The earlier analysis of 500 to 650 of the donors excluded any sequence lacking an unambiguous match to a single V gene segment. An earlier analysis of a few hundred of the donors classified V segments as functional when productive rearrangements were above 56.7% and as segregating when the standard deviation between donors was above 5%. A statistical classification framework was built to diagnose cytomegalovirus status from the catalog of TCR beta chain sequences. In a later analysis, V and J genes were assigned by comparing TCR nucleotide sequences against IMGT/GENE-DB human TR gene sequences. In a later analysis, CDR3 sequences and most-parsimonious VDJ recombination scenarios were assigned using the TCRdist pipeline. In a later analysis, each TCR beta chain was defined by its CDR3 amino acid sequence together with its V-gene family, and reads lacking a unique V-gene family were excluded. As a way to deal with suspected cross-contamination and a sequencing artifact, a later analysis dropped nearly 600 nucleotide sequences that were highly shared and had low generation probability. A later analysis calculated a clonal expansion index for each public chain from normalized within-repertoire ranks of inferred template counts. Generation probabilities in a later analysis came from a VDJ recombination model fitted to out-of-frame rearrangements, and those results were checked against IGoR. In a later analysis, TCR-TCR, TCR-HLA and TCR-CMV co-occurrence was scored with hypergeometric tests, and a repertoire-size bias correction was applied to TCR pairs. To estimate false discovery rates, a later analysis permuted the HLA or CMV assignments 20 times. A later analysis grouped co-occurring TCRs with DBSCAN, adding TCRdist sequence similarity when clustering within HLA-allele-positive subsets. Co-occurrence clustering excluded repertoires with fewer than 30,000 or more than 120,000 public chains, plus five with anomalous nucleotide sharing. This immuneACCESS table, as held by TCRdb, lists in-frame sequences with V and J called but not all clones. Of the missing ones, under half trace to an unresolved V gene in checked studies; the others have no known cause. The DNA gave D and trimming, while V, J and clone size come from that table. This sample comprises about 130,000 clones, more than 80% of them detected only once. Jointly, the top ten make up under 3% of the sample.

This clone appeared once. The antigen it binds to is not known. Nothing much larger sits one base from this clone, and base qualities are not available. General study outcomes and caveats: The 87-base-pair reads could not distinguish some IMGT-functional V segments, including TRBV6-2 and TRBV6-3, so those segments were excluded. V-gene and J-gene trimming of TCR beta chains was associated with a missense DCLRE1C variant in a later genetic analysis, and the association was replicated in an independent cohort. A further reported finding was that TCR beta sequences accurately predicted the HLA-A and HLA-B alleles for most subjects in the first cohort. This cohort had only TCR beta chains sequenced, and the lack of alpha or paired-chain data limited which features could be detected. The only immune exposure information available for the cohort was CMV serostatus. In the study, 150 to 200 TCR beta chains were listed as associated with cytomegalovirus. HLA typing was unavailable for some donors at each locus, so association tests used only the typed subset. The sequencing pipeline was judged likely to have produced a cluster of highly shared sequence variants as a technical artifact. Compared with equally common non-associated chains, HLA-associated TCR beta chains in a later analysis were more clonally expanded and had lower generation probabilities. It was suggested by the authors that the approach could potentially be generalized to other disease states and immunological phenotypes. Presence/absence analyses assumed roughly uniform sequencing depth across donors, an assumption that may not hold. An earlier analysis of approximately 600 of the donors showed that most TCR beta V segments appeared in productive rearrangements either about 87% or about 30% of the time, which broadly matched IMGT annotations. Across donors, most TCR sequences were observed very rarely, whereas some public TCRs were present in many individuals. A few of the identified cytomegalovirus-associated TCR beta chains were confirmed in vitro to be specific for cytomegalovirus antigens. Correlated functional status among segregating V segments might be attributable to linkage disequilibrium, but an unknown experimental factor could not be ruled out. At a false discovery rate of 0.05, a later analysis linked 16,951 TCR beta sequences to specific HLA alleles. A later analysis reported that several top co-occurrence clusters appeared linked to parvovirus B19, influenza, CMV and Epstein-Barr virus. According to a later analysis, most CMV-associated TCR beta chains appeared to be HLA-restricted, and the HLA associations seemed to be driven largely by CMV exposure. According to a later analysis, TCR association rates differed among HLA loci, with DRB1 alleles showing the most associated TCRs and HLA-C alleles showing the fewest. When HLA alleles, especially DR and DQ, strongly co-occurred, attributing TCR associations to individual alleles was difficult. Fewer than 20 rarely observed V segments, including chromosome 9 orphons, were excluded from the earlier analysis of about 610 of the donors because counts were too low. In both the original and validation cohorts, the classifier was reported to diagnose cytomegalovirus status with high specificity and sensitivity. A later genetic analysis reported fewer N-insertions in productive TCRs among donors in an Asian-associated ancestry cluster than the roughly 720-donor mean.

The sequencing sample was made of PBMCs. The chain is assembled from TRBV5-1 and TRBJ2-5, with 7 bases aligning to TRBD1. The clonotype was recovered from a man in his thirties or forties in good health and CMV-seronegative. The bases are TGCGCCAGCAGCTCCGACAGGGACATGGCCCAGTACTTC. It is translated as CASSSDRDMAQYF.